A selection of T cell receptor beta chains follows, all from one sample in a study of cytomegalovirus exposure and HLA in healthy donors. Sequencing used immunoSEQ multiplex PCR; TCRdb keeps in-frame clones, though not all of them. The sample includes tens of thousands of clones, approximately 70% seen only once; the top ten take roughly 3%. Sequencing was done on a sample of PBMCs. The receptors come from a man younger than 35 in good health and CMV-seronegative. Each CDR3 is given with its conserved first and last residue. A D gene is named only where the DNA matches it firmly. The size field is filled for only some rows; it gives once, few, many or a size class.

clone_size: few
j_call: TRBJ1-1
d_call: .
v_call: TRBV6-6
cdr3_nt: TGTGCCAGCAGCCCCGACAGACTTGAAGCTTTCTTT
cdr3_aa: CASSPDRLEAFF

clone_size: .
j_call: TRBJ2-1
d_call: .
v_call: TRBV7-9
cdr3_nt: TGTGCCAGCAGCTCCACAGGGAGGGCGTACAATGAGCAGTTCTTC
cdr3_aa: CASSSTGRAYNEQFF

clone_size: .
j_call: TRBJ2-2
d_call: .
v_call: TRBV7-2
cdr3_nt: TGTGCCAGCAGCTTAGCAGAGGGGGCCGGGGAGCTGTTTTTT
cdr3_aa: CASSLAEGAGELFF

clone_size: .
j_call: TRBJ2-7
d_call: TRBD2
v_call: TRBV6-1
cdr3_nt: TGTGCCAGCAGTGAATGGGCGGGAGGAGCCTACGAGCAGTACTTC
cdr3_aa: CASSEWAGGAYEQYF

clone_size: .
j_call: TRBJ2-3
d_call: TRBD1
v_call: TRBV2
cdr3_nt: TGTGCCAGCAGTGAAGCGTCGACAGGGGCGAAAGATACGCAGTATTTT
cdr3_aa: CASSEASTGAKDTQYF

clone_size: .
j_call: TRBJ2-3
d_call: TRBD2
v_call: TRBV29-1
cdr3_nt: TGCAGCGTTGGGGGAGGGACGAGCACAGATACGCAGTATTTT
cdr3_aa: CSVGGGTSTDTQYF

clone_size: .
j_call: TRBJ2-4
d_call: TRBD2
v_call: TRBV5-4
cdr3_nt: TGTGCCAGCAGCACCTCGGTGGGGGGGGACATTCAGTACTTC
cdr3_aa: CASSTSVGGDIQYF

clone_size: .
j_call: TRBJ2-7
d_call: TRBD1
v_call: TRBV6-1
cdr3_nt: TGTGCCAGCAGTGCAGGGGGCCGAGGGAGCTCCTACGAGCAGTACTTC
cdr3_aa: CASSAGGRGSSYEQYF

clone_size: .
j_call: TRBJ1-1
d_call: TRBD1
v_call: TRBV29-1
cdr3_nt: TGCAGCGTTGCTTACAGGGGAATAATGAACACTGAAGCTTTCTTT
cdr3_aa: CSVAYRGIMNTEAFF

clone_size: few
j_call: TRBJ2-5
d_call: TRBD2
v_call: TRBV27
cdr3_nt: TGTGCCAGCAGTTTAGCGGGAGCTGGGGAGACCCAGTACTTC
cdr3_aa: CASSLAGAGETQYF

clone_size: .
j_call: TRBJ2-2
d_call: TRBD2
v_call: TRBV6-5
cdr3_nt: TGTGCCAGCAAGGAGGGACTAGCGGGAGTCGGGGAGCTGTTTTTT
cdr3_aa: CASKEGLAGVGELFF

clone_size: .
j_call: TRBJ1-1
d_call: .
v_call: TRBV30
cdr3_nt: TGTGCCTGGAGTCCCCAACTACAAAACACTGAAGCTTTCTTT
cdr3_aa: CAWSPQLQNTEAFF

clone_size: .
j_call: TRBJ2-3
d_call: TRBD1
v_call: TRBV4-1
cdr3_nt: TGCGCCAGCAGCGCGACAGGGGCTGGCACAGATACGCAGTATTTT
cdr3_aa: CASSATGAGTDTQYF

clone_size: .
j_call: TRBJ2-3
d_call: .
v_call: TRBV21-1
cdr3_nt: TGTGCCAGCAGCAAAGTAGAGACAGATACGCAGTATTTT
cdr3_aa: CASSKVETDTQYF

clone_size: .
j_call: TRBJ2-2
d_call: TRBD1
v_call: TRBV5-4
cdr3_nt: TGTGCCAGCAGCCTAGCCGGGACAGGAAACACCGGGGAGCTGTTTTTT
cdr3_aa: CASSLAGTGNTGELFF

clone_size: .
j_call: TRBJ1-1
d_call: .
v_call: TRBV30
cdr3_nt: TGTGCCTGGAGTGTAGGCAGGATGAACACTGAAGCTTTCTTT
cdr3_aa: CAWSVGRMNTEAFF

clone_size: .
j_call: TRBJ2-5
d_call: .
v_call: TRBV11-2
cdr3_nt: TGTGCCAGCAGCCTAGCGCCGGGGGAAGGGGGGGTGACCCAGTACTTC
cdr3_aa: CASSLAPGEGGVTQYF

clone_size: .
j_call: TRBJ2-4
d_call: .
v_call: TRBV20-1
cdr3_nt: TGCAGTGCTAGAGGCGAAAACATTCAGTACTTC
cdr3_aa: CSARGENIQYF

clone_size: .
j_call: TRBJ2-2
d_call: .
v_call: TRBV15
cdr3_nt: TGTGCCACCAGCATTTCGGACAGAAACACCGGGGAGCTGTTTTTT
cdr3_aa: CATSISDRNTGELFF

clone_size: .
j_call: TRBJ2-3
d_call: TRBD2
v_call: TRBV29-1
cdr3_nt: TGCAGCGTAACGGGACTAGCGAATGGTAGGACGCAGTATTTT
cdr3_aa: CSVTGLANGRTQYF

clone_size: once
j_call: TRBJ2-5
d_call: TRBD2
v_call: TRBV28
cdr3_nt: TGTGCCAGCAGATTTCTTAGCGGGAGGGGAGAGACCCAGTACTTC
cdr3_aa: CASRFLSGRGETQYF

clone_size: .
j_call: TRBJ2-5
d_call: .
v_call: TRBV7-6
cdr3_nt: TGTGCCAGCAGCTTAGGGTGGGCCAGGGTCCAAGAGACCCAGTACTTC
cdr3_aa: CASSLGWARVQETQYF

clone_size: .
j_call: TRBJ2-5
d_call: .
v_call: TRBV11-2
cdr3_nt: TGTGCCAGCAGCTTTACAGCACAAGAGACCCAGTACTTC
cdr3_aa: CASSFTAQETQYF

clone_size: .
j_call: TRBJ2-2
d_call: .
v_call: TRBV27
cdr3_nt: TGTGCCAGCTCCCTAGGCCGCAACACCGGGGAGCTGTTTTTT
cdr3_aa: CASSLGRNTGELFF

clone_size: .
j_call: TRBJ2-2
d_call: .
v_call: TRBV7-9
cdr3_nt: TGTGCCAGCAAGGGGACGAACACCGGGGAGCTGTTTTTT
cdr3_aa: CASKGTNTGELFF

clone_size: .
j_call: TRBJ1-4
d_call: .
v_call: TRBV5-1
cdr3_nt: TGCGCCAGCAGGGGGGCTCTGGATCAACTGTTTTTT
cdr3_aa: CASRGALDQLFF